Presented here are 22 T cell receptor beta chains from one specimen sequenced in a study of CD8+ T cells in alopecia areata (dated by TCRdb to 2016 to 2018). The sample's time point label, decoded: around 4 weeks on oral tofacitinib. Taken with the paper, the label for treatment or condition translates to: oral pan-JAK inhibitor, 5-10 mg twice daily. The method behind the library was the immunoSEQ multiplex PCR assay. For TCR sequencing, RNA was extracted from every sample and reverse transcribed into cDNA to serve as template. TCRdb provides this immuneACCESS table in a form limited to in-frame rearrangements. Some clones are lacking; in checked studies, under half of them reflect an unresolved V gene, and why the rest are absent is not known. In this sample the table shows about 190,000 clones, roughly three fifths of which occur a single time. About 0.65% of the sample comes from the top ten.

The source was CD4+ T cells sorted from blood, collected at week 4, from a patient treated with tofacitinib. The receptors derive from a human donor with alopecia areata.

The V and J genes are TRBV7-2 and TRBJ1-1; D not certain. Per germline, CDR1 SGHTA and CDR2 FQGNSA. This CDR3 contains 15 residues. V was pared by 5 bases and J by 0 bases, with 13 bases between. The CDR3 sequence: CASSVRPALNTEAFF. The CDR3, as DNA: TGTGCCAGCAGCGTAAGACCCGCCTTGAACACTGAAGCTTTCTTT.

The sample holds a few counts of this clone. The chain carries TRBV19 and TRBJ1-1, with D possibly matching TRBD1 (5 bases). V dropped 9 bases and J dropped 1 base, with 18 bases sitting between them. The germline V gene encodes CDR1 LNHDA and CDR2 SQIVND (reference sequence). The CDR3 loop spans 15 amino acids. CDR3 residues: CASRRSDRRNTEAFF. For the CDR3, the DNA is TGTGCCAGCCGACGGTCAGACAGAAGGAACACTGAAGCTTTCTTT.

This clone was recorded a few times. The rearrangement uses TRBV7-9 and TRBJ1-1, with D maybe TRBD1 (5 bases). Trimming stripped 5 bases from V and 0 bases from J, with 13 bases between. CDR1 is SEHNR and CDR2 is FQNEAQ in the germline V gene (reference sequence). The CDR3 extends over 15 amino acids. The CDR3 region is CASSQSGGVNTEAFF. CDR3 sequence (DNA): TGTGCCAGCAGCCAAAGCGGAGGGGTGAACACTGAAGCTTTCTTT.

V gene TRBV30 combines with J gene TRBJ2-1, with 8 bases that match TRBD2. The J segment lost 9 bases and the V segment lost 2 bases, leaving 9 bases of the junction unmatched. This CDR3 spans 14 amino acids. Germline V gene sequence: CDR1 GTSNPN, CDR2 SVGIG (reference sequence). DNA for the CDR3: TGTGCCTGGAGTCCCGGGGAGCGGGAGAGTGAGCAGTTCTTC. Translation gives CAWSPGERESEQFF. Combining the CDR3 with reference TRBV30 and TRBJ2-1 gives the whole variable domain SQTIHQWPATLVQPVGSPLSLECTVEGTSNPNLYWYRQAAGRGLQLLFYSVGIGQISSEVPQNLSASRPQDRQFILSSKKLLLSDSGFYLCAWSPGERESEQFFGPGTRLTVL.

CDR3 in amino acids: CASSLGQSLNYGYTF. Here the CDR3 DNA reads TGCGCCAGCAGCTTAGGGCAGAGCCTTAACTATGGCTACACCTTC. V usage is TRBV5-1 and J usage is TRBJ1-2; D call uncertain. The germline gives CDR1 SGHRS, CDR2 YFSETQ. Trimming shortened V by 2 bases and J by 1 base, and 12 bases separated the two germline ends. The CDR3 consists of 15 residues.

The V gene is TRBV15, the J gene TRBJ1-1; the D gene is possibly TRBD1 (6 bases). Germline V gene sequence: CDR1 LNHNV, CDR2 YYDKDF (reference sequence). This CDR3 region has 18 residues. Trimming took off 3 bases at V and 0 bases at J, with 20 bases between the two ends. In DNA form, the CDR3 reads TGTGCCACCAGCAGGGGGGCAGCCGGCGGCCCTTTGAACACTGAAGCTTTCTTT. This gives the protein CATSRGAAGGPLNTEAFF.

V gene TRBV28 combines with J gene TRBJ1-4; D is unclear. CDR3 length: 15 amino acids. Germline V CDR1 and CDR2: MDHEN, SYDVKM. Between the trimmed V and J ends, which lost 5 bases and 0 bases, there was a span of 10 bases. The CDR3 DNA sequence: TGTGCCAGCAGTACGACGCGGGCAACTAATGAAAAACTGTTTTTT. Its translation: CASSTTRATNEKLFF.

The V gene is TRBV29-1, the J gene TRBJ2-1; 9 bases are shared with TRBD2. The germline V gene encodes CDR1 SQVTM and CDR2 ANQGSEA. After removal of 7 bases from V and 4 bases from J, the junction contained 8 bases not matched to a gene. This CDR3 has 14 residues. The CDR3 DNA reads TGCAGCGCCGGCGAGACTAGCGGATACAATGAGCAGTTCTTC. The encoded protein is CSAGETSGYNEQFF.

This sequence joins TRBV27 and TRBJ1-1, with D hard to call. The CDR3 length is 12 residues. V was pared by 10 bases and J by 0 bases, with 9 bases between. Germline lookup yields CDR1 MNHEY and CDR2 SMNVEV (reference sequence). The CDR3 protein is CATHGVNTEAFF. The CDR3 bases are TGTGCCACTCACGGGGTGAACACTGAAGCTTTCTTT.

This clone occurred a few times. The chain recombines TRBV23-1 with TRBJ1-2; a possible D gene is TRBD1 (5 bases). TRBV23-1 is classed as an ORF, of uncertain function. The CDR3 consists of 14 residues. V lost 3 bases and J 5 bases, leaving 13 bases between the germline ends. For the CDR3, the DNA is TGCGCCAGCAGTCATTCGGGCAGGGTGTATGGCTACACCTTC. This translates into CASSHSGRVYGYTF.

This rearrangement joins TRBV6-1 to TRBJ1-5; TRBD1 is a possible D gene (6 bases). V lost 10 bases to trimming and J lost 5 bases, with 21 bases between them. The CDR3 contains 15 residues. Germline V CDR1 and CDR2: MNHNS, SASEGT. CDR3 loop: CATARDTLTDQPQHF. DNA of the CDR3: TGTGCCACCGCGCGGGACACCCTCACCGATCAGCCCCAGCATTTT.

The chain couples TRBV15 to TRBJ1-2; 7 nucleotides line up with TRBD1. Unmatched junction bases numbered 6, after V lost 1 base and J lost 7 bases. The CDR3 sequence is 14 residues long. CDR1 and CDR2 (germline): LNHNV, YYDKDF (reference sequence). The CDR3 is CATSRGDRVLGYTF. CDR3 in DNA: TGTGCCACCAGCAGAGGAGACAGGGTGCTTGGCTACACCTTC.

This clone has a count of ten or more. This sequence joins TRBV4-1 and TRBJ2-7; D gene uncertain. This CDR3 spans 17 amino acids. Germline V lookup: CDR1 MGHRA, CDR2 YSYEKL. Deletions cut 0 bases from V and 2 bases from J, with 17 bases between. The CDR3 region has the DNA TGCGCCAGCAGCCAAGATCCGTCAGGATACCACCCCTACGAGCAGTACTTC. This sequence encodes CASSQDPSGYHPYEQYF.

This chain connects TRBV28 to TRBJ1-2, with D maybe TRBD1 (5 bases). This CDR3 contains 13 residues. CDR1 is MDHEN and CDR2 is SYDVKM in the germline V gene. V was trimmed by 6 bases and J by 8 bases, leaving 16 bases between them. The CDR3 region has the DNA TGTGCCAGCAGCCCGGGTTCGGGGGGAGGCTACACCTTC. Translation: CASSPGSGGGYTF.

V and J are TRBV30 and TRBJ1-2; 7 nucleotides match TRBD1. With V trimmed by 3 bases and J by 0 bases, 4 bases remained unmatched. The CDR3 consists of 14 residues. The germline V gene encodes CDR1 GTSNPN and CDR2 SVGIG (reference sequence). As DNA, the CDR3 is TGTGCCTGGAGCTCGGACAGGACTAACTATGGCTACACCTTC. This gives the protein CAWSSDRTNYGYTF. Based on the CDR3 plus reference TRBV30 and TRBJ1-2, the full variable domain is SQTIHQWPATLVQPVGSPLSLECTVEGTSNPNLYWYRQAAGRGLQLLFYSVGIGQISSEVPQNLSASRPQDRQFILSSKKLLLSDSGFYLCAWSSDRTNYGYTFGSGTRLTVV.

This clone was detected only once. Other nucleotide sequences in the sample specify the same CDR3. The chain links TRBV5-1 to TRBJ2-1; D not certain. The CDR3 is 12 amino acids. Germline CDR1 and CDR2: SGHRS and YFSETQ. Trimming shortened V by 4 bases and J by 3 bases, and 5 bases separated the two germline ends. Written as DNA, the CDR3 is TGCGCCAGCAGCAGGGACTACAATGAGCAGTTCTTC. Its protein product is CASSRDYNEQFF.

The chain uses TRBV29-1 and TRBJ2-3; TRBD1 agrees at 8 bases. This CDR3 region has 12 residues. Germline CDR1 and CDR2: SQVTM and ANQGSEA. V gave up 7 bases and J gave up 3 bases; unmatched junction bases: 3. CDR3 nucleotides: TGCAGCGCCAACAGGGGGACAGATACGCAGTATTTT. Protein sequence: CSANRGTDTQYF.

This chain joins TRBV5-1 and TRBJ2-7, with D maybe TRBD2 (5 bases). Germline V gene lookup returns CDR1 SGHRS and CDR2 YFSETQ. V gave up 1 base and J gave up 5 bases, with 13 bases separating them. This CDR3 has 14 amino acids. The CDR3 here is CASSLYHGVDEQYF. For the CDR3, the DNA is TGCGCCAGCAGCTTGTATCACGGGGTAGACGAGCAGTACTTC.

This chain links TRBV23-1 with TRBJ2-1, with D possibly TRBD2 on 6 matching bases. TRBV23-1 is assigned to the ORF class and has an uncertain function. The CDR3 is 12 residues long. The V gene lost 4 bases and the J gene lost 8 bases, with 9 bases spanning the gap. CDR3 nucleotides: TGCGCCAGCAGTCCATGGAGGGATGAGCAGTTCTTC. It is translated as CASSPWRDEQFF.

CDR3 DNA: TGTGCCAGCAGTTTAGGCCCACCCAGCGCCTACGAGCAGTACTTC. The encoded protein is CASSLGPPSAYEQYF. The chain joins TRBV27 to TRBJ2-7; no clear D. V was shortened by 2 bases and J by 2 bases, with 13 bases between the two germline ends. The CDR3 is 15 residues long. CDR1 and CDR2 (germline): MNHEY, SMNVEV (reference sequence).

The CDR3 sequence is CASRWGGGSFGELFF. For the CDR3, the DNA is TGTGCCAGCAGATGGGGGGGCGGGAGTTTCGGGGAGCTGTTTTTT. The chain combines TRBV6-6 with TRBJ2-2, with D tentatively TRBD2 (7 bases). V was clipped by 6 bases and J by 7 bases, with 18 bases between them. This CDR3 has 15 residues. Germline assignment: CDR1 MNHNY and CDR2 SVGAGI (reference sequence).

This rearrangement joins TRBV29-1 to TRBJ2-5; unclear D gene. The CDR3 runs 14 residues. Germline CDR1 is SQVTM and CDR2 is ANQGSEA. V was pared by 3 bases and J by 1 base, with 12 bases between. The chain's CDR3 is CSVDPGRLQETQYF. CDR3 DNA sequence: TGCAGCGTTGACCCCGGACGCCTCCAAGAGACCCAGTACTTC.